The 21 T cell receptor beta chains presented below share a single source sample, sequenced in a study of blood T cell repertoires in COVID-19. Measured with immunoSEQ multiplex PCR; TCRdb has only the in-frame clones, and not every one. The repertoire includes about 120,000 clones, about 87% of them detected once, and approximately 10% sits in the top ten. The specimen sequenced was peripheral blood. These receptors were taken from a man aged 50 to 59 with acute or convalescent COVID-19.

The sample holds one count of this clone. CDR3 DNA sequence: TGTGCCAGCAGTTACGTGACAGGGTTGGTTGGTTTCTTT. The encoded protein is CASSYVTGLVGFF. The chain employs TRBV6-2 or TRBV6-3 and TRBJ1-1, with TRBD1 matching 7 bases. CDR3 size: 13 residues. V was pared by 2 bases and J by 13 bases, with 10 bases of the junction left unmatched. Germline CDR1 reads MNHEY; CDR2 reads SVGEGT.

The chain joins TRBV2 to TRBJ1-1; possible D gene TRBD1, 5 bases. This CDR3 has 17 residues. Per germline, CDR1 SNHLY and CDR2 FYNNEI. Trimming pared 6 bases from V and 0 bases from J, leaving 20 bases between. CDR3 sequence reads: CASSGGTGQTLNTEAFF. CDR3 coding DNA: TGTGCCAGCAGCGGGGGTACCGGACAAACCTTGAACACTGAAGCTTTCTTT.

V is TRBV6-5 and J is TRBJ2-7; D is perhaps TRBD2 (7 bases). There are 11 residues in the CDR3. Trimming took off 6 bases at V and 8 bases at J, with 11 bases between the two ends. Germline lookup yields CDR1 MNHEY and CDR2 SVGAGI. CDR3 residues: CASSLGGQQYF. The CDR3 DNA is TGTGCCAGCAGCTTGGGGGGGCAGCAGTACTTC.

This rearrangement joins TRBV5-6 to TRBJ1-2; D unclear. V was clipped by 4 bases and J by 8 bases, with 12 bases between them. Per the germline V gene, CDR1 is SGHDT and CDR2 is YYEEEE. The CDR3 sequence is 12 residues long. The CDR3 loop reads CASSQSGVGYTF. CDR3 nucleotides: TGTGCCAGCAGCCAGAGCGGCGTGGGCTACACCTTC.

This sequence joins TRBV6-5 and TRBJ1-2; D call uncertain. CDR1 MNHEY and CDR2 SVGAGI come from the germline V gene. V lost 6 bases, J lost 8 bases, and 19 bases lay in between. This CDR3 contains 14 residues. Here the CDR3 reads CASSRNAQEGGYTF. CDR3 coding DNA: TGTGCCAGCAGCCGGAATGCCCAGGAGGGAGGCTACACCTTC.

The V and J genes are TRBV9 and TRBJ2-7; 9 nucleotides line up with TRBD1. Germline CDR1 SGDLS, CDR2 YYNGEE. Trimming took 0 bases from V and 6 from J; bases not matched to a gene: 7. There are 15 residues in the CDR3. The CDR3 spells CASSVEGTGFGEQYF. CDR3 in DNA: TGTGCCAGCAGCGTAGAAGGGACAGGGTTCGGCGAGCAGTACTTC.

CDR3 coding DNA: TGTGCTACGCGCGGCGTCGGTGAAAAACTGTTTTTT. Residues: CATRGVGEKLFF. The chain links TRBV6-5 to TRBJ1-4; D is ambiguous. Germline V gene sequence: CDR1 MNHEY, CDR2 SVGAGI. This CDR3 has 12 amino acids.

The CDR3 coding sequence is TGTGCCAGCAGCTTAGAAAGGACAGGTTCCTACGAGCAGTACTTC. Translating gives CASSLERTGSYEQYF. The chain uses TRBV7-8 and TRBJ2-7; 7 positions match TRBD1. Trimming at V came to 1 base and at J to 1 base, leaving 4 bases not matched to a gene. The CDR3 has 15 amino acids. The germline gives CDR1 SGHVS, CDR2 FQNEAQ.

The J gene is TRBJ2-5, the V gene TRBV29-1, with D possibly being TRBD1 (7 bases). The V gene's germline CDR1 is SQVTM and CDR2 ANQGSEA. The CDR3 runs 12 residues. With 5 bases removed from V and 5 bases from J, the gap between germline ends came to 12 bases. The CDR3 here is CSVQGGGETQYF. Here the CDR3 DNA reads TGCAGCGTTCAGGGGGGTGGGGAGACCCAGTACTTC.

The chain recombines TRBV5-5 with TRBJ2-7, with a weak D call TRBD1 (6 bases). CDR1 and CDR2 from the germline V gene are SGHKS and YYEKEE (reference sequence). V lost 4 bases to trimming and J lost 7 bases, with 15 bases between them. The CDR3 is 13 residues long. Written as DNA, the CDR3 is TGTGCCAGCAGCCACCGGACAGCTGGGGAGCAGTACTTC. It yields the protein CASSHRTAGEQYF.

A single count supports this clone. CDR3 protein: CTSSQEKGTIMPFYGYTF. As DNA, the CDR3 is TGCACCAGCAGCCAAGAAAAGGGGACAATAATGCCCTTCTATGGCTACACCTTC. V is TRBV1 and J is TRBJ1-2; the table's D call of TRBD1 was not tested on the DNA. TRBV1 is deemed a pseudogene. This CDR3 comprises 18 residues.

V and J are TRBV4-1 and TRBJ1-6, with TRBD1 identical over 7 bases. V dropped 4 bases and J dropped 11; count of bases not matched to a gene: 8. The CDR3 length is 14 residues. Germline V gene lookup returns CDR1 MGHRA and CDR2 YSYEKL. In DNA form, the CDR3 reads TGCGCCAGCAGCCTGGGACAGCCCACCCCACCCCTCCACTTT. Translating gives CASSLGQPTPPLHF.

The chain joins TRBV7-2 to TRBJ2-1; TRBD2 is a possible D gene (5 bases). Germline lookup yields CDR1 SGHTA and CDR2 FQGNSA. The CDR3 is made up of 12 amino acids. Trimming took off 5 bases at V and 12 bases at J, with 14 bases between the two ends. CDR3 nucleotides: TGTGCCAGCAGCCCAGACCCGGGGTGGCAGTTCTTC. This gives the protein CASSPDPGWQFF.

The gene calls are TRBV28 and TRBJ2-3; D is undetermined. The V gene lost 2 bases and the J gene lost 2 bases, with 8 bases spanning the gap. The CDR3 sequence is 14 residues long. Germline V lookup: CDR1 MDHEN, CDR2 SYDVKM. DNA of the CDR3: TGTGCCAGCAGTTTAATCAAACTCACAGATACGCAGTATTTT. This gives the protein CASSLIKLTDTQYF.

The chain joins TRBV5-5 to TRBJ2-1; 7 nucleotides align to TRBD1. There are 14 residues in the CDR3. In germline, CDR1 is SGHKS, CDR2 YYEKEE (reference sequence). With V trimmed by 0 bases and J by 5 bases, 2 bases remained unmatched. The CDR3 DNA reads TGTGCCAGCAGCTTGGTTGGGACAGACAATGAGCAGTTCTTC. Translated: CASSLVGTDNEQFF.

The chain is built from TRBV4-1 and TRBJ2-3; the D gene is possibly TRBD2 (7 bases). Trimming removed 4 bases from V and 4 bases from J, with 24 bases in between. Per the germline V gene, CDR1 is MGHRA and CDR2 is YSYEKL. The CDR3 runs 18 residues. CDR3 DNA: TGCGCCAGCAGCCCGACGGAAGGGGCGGGGGCTGGCGCAGATACGCAGTATTTT. It specifies CASSPTEGAGAGADTQYF.

This clone has only one observation. The CDR3 sequence: CAIIRDQAEQYF. The DNA for the CDR3 is TGTGCCATCATAAGAGACCAGGCTGAGCAGTACTTC. The gene calls are TRBV6-5 and TRBJ2-7, with unresolved D. Trimming removed 10 bases at V and 7 bases at J, with 17 bases between. Germline CDR1 is MNHEY and CDR2 is SVGAGI. The length of the CDR3 is 12 residues.

V is TRBV28 and J is TRBJ2-2; 9 positions agree with TRBD2. The CDR3 runs 17 residues. J gave up 3 bases and V 0 bases, and 5 bases lay outside the gene matches. Germline V CDR1 and CDR2: MDHEN, SYDVKM. The CDR3: CASSLWSSGRHTGELFF. The DNA for the CDR3 is TGTGCCAGCAGTTTATGGAGTAGCGGGAGACACACCGGGGAGCTGTTTTTT.

This chain uses TRBV2 with TRBJ1-2; 12 nucleotides align to TRBD1. V gave up 6 bases and J gave up 4 bases; unmatched junction bases: 6. This CDR3 is built from 15 residues. CDR1 SNHLY and CDR2 FYNNEI come from the germline V gene. For the CDR3, the DNA is TGTGCCAGCAGGGGACAGGGGGCGCAGAGCTATGGCTACACCTTC. It codes for CASRGQGAQSYGYTF.

The chain joins TRBV5-6 to TRBJ2-5; no clear D gene. This CDR3 is 13 amino acids long. The V gene lost 7 bases and the J gene lost 1 base, with 11 bases spanning the gap. Germline V CDR1 and CDR2: SGHDT, YYEEEE. In DNA form, the CDR3 reads TGTGCCAGCCGGCGCGGTACCCAAGAGACCCAGTACTTC. Translated: CASRRGTQETQYF.

The chain couples TRBV5-1 to TRBJ2-3; D ambiguous. Germline loops: CDR1 SGHRS, CDR2 YFSETQ. This CDR3 has 12 amino acids. Trimming took off 2 bases at V and 5 bases at J, with 6 bases between the two ends. The CDR3 loop is CASSFTGDTQYF. In nucleotides, the CDR3 is TGCGCCAGCAGCTTTACCGGAGATACGCAGTATTTT.